The 9 T cell receptor beta chains listed next were all sequenced from one sample in a study of regulatory T cells in long-lasting Graves disease listed by TCRdb under 2021. Library construction relied on multiplex PCR. Sequencing was performed on an Illumina HiSeq 4000. iRepertoire HTBI primers and Arm-PCR amplification of CDR3 regions were used to construct TCR beta libraries. In TCRdb, the public reads were trimmed at Q25 with fastp and aligned with MiXCR, with productive beta chains retained. Each CDR3 protein appears once, grouped with its most common genes and DNA. This sample lists roughly 360,000 distinct CDR3 sequences; about 12% were detected once. Of the sample, about 20% is held by the ten largest clones. This sample's time point label indicates: newly diagnosed GD, antithyroid drugs for less than 3 months. For both TCR sequencing and RNA sequencing, RNA was extracted from PBMCs in TRIzol.

These data are also associated with another study on T cells in Graves' hyperthyroidism and ophthalmopathy.

The material sequenced was peripheral blood mononuclear cells (PBMCs), taken at new diagnosis, from a patient treated with antithyroid drugs. These receptors were obtained from a young woman with Graves disease. Donor details come from another sample of the same person, matched by shared clones.

The chain has TRBV4-1 and TRBJ1-1, with D perhaps matching TRBD1 (6 bases). The germline gives CDR1 MGHRA, CDR2 YSYEKL. The V gene lost 1 base and the J gene lost 5 bases, with 20 bases spanning the gap. This CDR3 contains 17 residues. The CDR3 sequence is CASSQVEYREFGTEAFF. The DNA for the CDR3 is TGCGCCAGCAGCCAAGTTGAATACAGGGAGTTCGGAACTGAAGCTTTCTTT.

Ten or more counts support this clonotype. This chain connects TRBV20-1 to TRBJ1-1; D gene ambiguous. The CDR3 sequence is 15 residues long. The germline V and J ends were trimmed by 3 bases and 4 bases, with 18 bases remaining between them. Germline CDR1 and CDR2: DFQATT and SNEGSKA (reference sequence). The CDR3 DNA is TGCAGTGCTAGGAACGACTTTGGAGGAATCACTGAAGCTTTCTTT. It codes for CSARNDFGGITEAFF.

This clonotype was counted at least ten times. The chain recombines TRBV5-8 with TRBJ2-7; D gene ambiguous. The CDR3 is made up of 14 amino acids. Germline CDR1 is SGHTS and CDR2 is YDEGEE. The ends were cut back, 3 bases at V and 2 bases at J, with 12 bases in the middle. The chain's CDR3 is CASSYRYRAYEQYF. DNA of the CDR3: TGTGCCAGCAGCTACCGGTACAGAGCCTACGAGCAGTACTTC.

This clonotype has ten or more counts. This chain links TRBV27 with TRBJ2-2; D remains unclear. V gave up 6 bases and J gave up 3 bases, with 5 bases separating them. The CDR3 is 12 residues long. Germline V gene lookup returns CDR1 MNHEY and CDR2 SMNVEV (reference sequence). CDR3 DNA sequence: TGTGCCAGCAGCTTTTACACCGGGGAGCTGTTTTTT. This sequence encodes CASSFYTGELFF.

This clonotype was seen repeatedly, ten times or more. The chain has TRBV6-1 and TRBJ2-2; no clear D gene. Germline V gene lookup returns CDR1 MNHNS and CDR2 SASEGT. Trimming stripped 6 bases from V and 7 bases from J, with 12 bases between. This CDR3 comprises 13 residues. CDR3 nucleotides: TGTGCCAGCAGACGCGTTGGGTTCGGGGAGCTGTTTTTT. Translation gives CASRRVGFGELFF.

At least ten counts were recorded for this clonotype. The V and J genes are TRBV5-1 and TRBJ1-1; D ambiguous. Per germline, CDR1 SGHRS and CDR2 YFSETQ. V was trimmed by 0 bases and J by 4 bases, leaving 16 bases between them. This CDR3 has 16 amino acids. This chain's CDR3 is CASSLAGPRGITEAFF. The CDR3 DNA sequence: TGCGCCAGCAGCTTGGCGGGCCCTCGGGGAATCACTGAAGCTTTCTTT. Full variable domain (outside the CDR3, taken from reference TRBV5-1 and TRBJ1-1): KAGVTQTPRYLIKTRGQQVTLSCSPISGHRSVSWYQQTPGQGLQFLFEYFSETQRNKGNFPGRFSGRQFSNSRSEMNVSTLELGDSALYLCASSLAGPRGITEAFFGQGTRLTVV.

This clonotype was observed a few times. This chain uses TRBV19 with TRBJ1-4, with 9 nucleotides matching TRBD1. The CDR3 length is 16 residues. Per the germline V gene, CDR1 is LNHDA and CDR2 is SQIVND (reference sequence). The CDR3 DNA is TGTGCGGCACTGGGGGGACAGGGATCCACTAATGAAAAACTGTTTTTT. Protein product: CAALGGQGSTNEKLFF.

This rearrangement joins TRBV4-3 to TRBJ2-7, with TRBD2 matching over 14 bases. Germline V gives CDR1 LGHNA, CDR2 YSLEER. J was trimmed by 3 bases and V by 6 bases; bases with no gene match: 7. CDR3 length: 16 amino acids. CDR3 residues: CASSPGTSGSIYEQYF. CDR3 bases: TGCGCCAGCAGTCCCGGGACTAGCGGGAGTATCTACGAGCAGTACTTC.

This clonotype was detected many times. CDR3 DNA sequence: TGTGCCAGCAGTTTCTTTACCGCTTTTAAGACCCAGTACTTC. Encoded protein: CASSFFTAFKTQYF. This sequence joins TRBV7-9 and TRBJ2-5; D is unclear. The germline V and J ends were trimmed by 6 bases and 6 bases, with 17 bases remaining between them. CDR3 length: 14 residues. Germline V gene sequence: CDR1 SEHNR, CDR2 FQNEAQ (reference sequence).